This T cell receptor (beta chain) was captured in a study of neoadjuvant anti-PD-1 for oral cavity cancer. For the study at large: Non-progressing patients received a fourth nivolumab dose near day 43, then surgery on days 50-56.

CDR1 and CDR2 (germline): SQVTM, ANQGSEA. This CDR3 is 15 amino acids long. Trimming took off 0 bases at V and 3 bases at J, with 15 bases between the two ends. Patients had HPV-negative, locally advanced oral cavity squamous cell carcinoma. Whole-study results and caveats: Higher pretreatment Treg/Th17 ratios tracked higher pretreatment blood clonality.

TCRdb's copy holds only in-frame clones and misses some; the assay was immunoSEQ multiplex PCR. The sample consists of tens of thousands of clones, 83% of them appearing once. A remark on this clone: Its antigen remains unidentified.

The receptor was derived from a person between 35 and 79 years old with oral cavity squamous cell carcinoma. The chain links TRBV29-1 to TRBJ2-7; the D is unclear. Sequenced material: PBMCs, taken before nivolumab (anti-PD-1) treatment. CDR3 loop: CSVEDQTGQDYEQYF. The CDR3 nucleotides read TGCAGCGTTGAAGATCAGACCGGCCAGGACTACGAGCAGTACTTC.